These 4 T cell receptor beta chains were sequenced from one sample in a study of OX40 agonist ivuxolimab in advanced cancers. Sequenced by immunoSEQ multiplex PCR; TCRdb stores in-frame clones only, minus some. The repertoire holds approximately 70,000 clones, with 90% as singletons. Sample: CD4+ or CD8+ T cells sorted from blood, taken in a trial of the OX40 agonist ivuxolimab. Every receptor here comes from an adult with an advanced solid tumor such as melanoma, head and neck, liver or kidney cancer.

This clone has just one count. V is TRBV7-9 and J is TRBJ2-7, with 8 bases that match TRBD2. The V gene end was trimmed by 6 bases and the J gene end by 6 bases; junction bases not matched to a gene: 19. CDR1 is SEHNR, CDR2 FQNEAQ, per germline (reference sequence). This CDR3 has 17 amino acids. Written as DNA, the CDR3 is TGTGCCAGCAGATCATGGGTTGGAGTAGCGGGGACCTCCGAGCAGTACTTC. It encodes CASRSWVGVAGTSEQYF.

The rearrangement joins TRBV30 to TRBJ2-7; D gene unclear. CDR1 is GTSNPN and CDR2 is SVGIG in the germline V gene (reference sequence). The CDR3 has 11 amino acids. V was cut by 4 bases and J by 4 bases, with 8 bases left in between. In nucleotides, the CDR3 is TGTGCCTGGATGGGTGGTTACGAGCAGTACTTC. Amino acids: CAWMGGYEQYF.

The chain couples TRBV7-2 to TRBJ2-3; TRBD2 matches at 11 bases. The J segment lost 4 bases and the V segment lost 1 base, leaving 7 bases of the junction unmatched. CDR1 and CDR2 (germline): SGHTA, FQGNSA. The CDR3 runs 17 residues. CDR3 region: CASSLGASGRIADTQYF. CDR3 nucleotide sequence: TGTGCCAGCAGCTTAGGTGCTAGCGGGAGGATCGCAGATACGCAGTATTTT.

This rearrangement joins TRBV6-5 to TRBJ2-7, with 9 bases that match TRBD2. Per the germline V gene, CDR1 is MNHEY and CDR2 is SVGAGI. J was trimmed by 3 bases and V by 4 bases; bases with no gene match: 7. CDR3 length equals 15 residues. The CDR3 DNA reads TGTGCCAGCAGTTCTATGGCGGGGGGGGACTACGAGCAGTACTTC. It is translated as CASSSMAGGDYEQYF.